Following are 3 T cell receptor beta chains from one sample sequenced in a study of blood T cells in healthy people across ages. The second PCR ran roughly 7 to 11 cycles with a sample-barcoded 5' primer and J-beta primers. TCRdb used MiXCR to reprocess the 5' RACE reads, holding one entry per CDR3 protein. The data hold about 1.6 million distinct CDR3 sequences, with about 31% observed a single time. Sequenced sample: blood. Source of these receptors: a woman aged 25 to 45 in good health.

As for this clonotype: The germline gene is not matched at one end of the junction; a read error may be the cause. The chain recombines TRBV5-1 with TRBJ2-5, with TRBD1 identical over 7 bases. Germline V gene lookup returns CDR1 SGHRS and CDR2 YFSETQ. This CDR3 region has 15 residues. Here the CDR3 reads CASSLGTDIQETRYF. CDR3 in DNA: TGCGCCAGCAGCTTAGGGACAGACATCCAAGAGACCCGGTACTTC.

Concerning this clonotype: A read error may explain this, as a much larger clone is one base away. In DNA, the CDR3 is TGTGCCAGCACCCTGGGTGGGCACGAGCAGTACTTC. Translation gives CASTLGGHEQYF. The chain recombines TRBV25-1 with TRBJ2-5; D unresolved. The J call is in doubt because the DNA end fits TRBJ2-7 better. CDR3 length: 12 residues. Germline CDR1 MGHDK, CDR2 SYGVNS.

The chain links TRBV27 to TRBJ2-1; D unresolved. The CDR3 is 14 residues long. In germline, CDR1 is MNHEY, CDR2 SMNVEV (reference sequence). V gave up 3 bases and J gave up 10 bases, with 16 bases separating them. The CDR3 DNA reads as TGTGCCAGCAGTTTCGGGCAGCCCTCCTACGAGCAGTTCTTC. Amino acid sequence: CASSFGQPSYEQFF.